This is a list of T cell receptor beta chains from one sample in a study of CD8 T cells in Susac syndrome. TCRdb fed the immunoSEQ multiplex PCR reads into MiXCR, producing one record per CDR3 protein. The table has fewer than 100,000 distinct CDR3 sequences, about 91% seen once. Sequencing was performed on CD8+ T cells from PBMCs. The source of these receptors is a human donor with multiple sclerosis. The CDR3 runs from the conserved cysteine through the conserved F or W. The D gene is left open where the match is weak.

j_call	v_call	d_call	cdr3_nt	cdr3_aa
TRBJ2-7	TRBV3-1	TRBD1	TGTGCCAGCAGCCAGACAGGGTTCTCTAGCGAGCAGTACTTC	CASSQTGFSSEQYF
TRBJ2-3	TRBV28	.	TGTGCCAGCAGTTTAGGGGACTTCAGCACAGATACGCAGTATTTT	CASSLGDFSTDTQYF
TRBJ2-1	TRBV3-1	TRBD1	TGTGCCAGCAGCGACCCGGACAGGGTAAACATTGGAAATGAGCAGTTCTTC	CASSDPDRVNIGNEQFF
TRBJ2-7	TRBV5-4	.	TGTGCCAGCAGCCCCGGGCGTGCCCCCGAGCAGTACTTC	CASSPGRAPEQYF
TRBJ2-5	TRBV4-3	.	TGCGCCAGCAGCCAAGAGGGGGCCCAAGAGACCCAGTACTTC	CASSQEGAQETQYF
TRBJ1-5	TRBV9	.	TGTGCCAGCAGCGTAGAAGGATATAGCAATCAGCCCCAGCATTTT	CASSVEGYSNQPQHF
TRBJ2-7	TRBV19	.	TGTGCCAGTAGTATTGGGCTAGCCGAACTCTACGAGCAGTACTTC	CASSIGLAELYEQYF
TRBJ2-3	TRBV7-9	.	TGTGCCAGCAGCGCCCGGGACTCCTACGGAGCTACGCAGTATTTT	CASSARDSYGATQYF
TRBJ1-2	TRBV19	.	TGTGCCAGTAGTACAAATTGGGGCTACACCTTC	CASSTNWGYTF
TRBJ2-3	TRBV15	.	TGTGCCACCAGCGTTCATAGTCGAGATACGCAGTATTTT	CATSVHSRDTQYF